Sequencing of this TCR beta chain was carried out in a study of shared clonotypes between healthy human individuals. Only in-frame clones appear in the TCRdb table, and some are missing; sequencing was by immunoSEQ multiplex PCR. The sample has 2 million to 2.5 million clones, roughly 93% seen once; the top ten hold approximately 0.4%. The source is a man between 18 and 29 years old in good health. Some clones in this sample may be carry-over from other donors' samples. The sample consisted of naive CD4+ T cells from PBMCs. Subset denoted: CD45RA+ positively selected.

The CDR3 reads CASSLRGDGDNEQFF. CDR3 coding DNA: TGTGCCAGCAGCTTAAGGGGGGACGGCGACAATGAGCAGTTCTTC. This chain uses TRBV7-9 with TRBJ2-1; tentatively, D is TRBD1 or TRBD2 (6 bases each). CDR3 length: 15 residues. V shed 2 bases and J shed 5 bases, with 13 bases lying between them. Germline CDR1 is SEHNR and CDR2 is FQNEAQ (reference sequence).